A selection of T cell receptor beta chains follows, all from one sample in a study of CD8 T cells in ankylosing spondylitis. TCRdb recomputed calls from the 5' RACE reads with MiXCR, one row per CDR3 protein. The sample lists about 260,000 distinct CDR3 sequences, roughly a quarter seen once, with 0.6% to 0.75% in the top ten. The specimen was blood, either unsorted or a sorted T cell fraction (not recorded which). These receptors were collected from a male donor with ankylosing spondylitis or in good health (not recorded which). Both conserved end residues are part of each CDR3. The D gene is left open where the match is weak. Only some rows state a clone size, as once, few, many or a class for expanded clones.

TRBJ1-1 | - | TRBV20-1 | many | TGCAGTGCTACACAATCGGGGGGGGACACTGAAGCTTTCTTT | CSATQSGGDTEAFF
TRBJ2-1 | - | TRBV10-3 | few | TGTGCCACCGGGGGAACTCCCGATGAGCAGTTCTTC | CATGGTPDEQFF
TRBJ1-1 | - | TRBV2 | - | TGTGCCAGCAGTGAGGGGTTTGGGGACACTGAAGCTTTCTTT | CASSEGFGDTEAFF
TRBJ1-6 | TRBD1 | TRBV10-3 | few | TGTGCCATCAGTGACGGACAGGGCAATTCACCCCTCCACTTT | CAISDGQGNSPLHF
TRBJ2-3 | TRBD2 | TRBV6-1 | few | TGTGCCAGCAGGGCGGGACTAGCGACAGATACGCAGTATTTT | CASRAGLATDTQYF
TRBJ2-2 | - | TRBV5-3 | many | TGTGCCTCCGTGGGGCAGGGAGGACGGGACACCGGGGAGCTGTTTTTT | CASVGQGGRDTGELFF
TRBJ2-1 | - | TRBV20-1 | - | TGCAGTGCTAGAGACTTCCGATCCTACAATGAGCAGTTCTTC | CSARDFRSYNEQFF
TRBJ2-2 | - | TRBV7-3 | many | TGTGCCAGCAGCTTACGTCCCCCCCTGGACGCGGTGACCGGGGAGCTGTTTTTT | CASSLRPPLDAVTGELFF
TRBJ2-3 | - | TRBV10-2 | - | TGCGCCAGCAGTGAGACTCCTTCGGCAGATACGCAGTATTTT | CASSETPSADTQYF
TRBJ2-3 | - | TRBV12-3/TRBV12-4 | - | TGTGCCAGCAGTTTATTTGCGGGGCGCCTCCTTAGCACAGATACGCAGTATTTT | CASSLFAGRLLSTDTQYF
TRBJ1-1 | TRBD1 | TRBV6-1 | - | TGTGCCAGCAACCTACAGGGGATCACTGAAGCTTTCTTT | CASNLQGITEAFF
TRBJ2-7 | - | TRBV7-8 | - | TGTGCCAGCAGCTTGGAGACGTCAGGGGAGCAGTACTTC | CASSLETSGEQYF
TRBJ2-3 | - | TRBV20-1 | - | TGCAGTGCTAGAGGGACTCTAAGCACAGATACGCAGTATTTT | CSARGTLSTDTQYF
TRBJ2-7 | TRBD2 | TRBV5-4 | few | TGTGCCAGCAGCCCCCCGGGGCGCGGGGGGACGCCCTACGAGCAGTACTTC | CASSPPGRGGTPYEQYF
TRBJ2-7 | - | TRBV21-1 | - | TGTGCCAGCAGCAAAGCGTGGGAAGGCCGCTACGAGCAGTACTTC | CASSKAWEGRYEQYF
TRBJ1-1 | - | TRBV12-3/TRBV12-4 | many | TGTGCCAGCAGTCTATCAGCGAACACTGAAGCTTTCTTT | CASSLSANTEAFF
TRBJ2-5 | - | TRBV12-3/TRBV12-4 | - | TGTGCCAGCAGCCGGACTGGCGGGGAGACCCAGTACTTC | CASSRTGGETQYF
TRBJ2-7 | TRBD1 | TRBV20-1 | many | TGCAGTGCCGAGGGACAGCGTGTCGAGCAGTACTTC | CSAEGQRVEQYF
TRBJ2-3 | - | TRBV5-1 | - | TGCGCCAGCAGCCCAACGACAGGTCGCACAGATACGCAGTATTTT | CASSPTTGRTDTQYF
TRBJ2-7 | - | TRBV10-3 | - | TGTGCCATCAGTGAGTCGTATCGGTTATACGAGCAGTACTTC | CAISESYRLYEQYF
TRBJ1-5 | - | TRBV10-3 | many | TGTGCCATCAGTAAACAGGAGGATCAGCCCCAGCATTTT | CAISKQEDQPQHF
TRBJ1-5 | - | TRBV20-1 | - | TGCAGTGCTAGCGGCAGGGCCAATCAGCCCCAGCATTTT | CSASGRANQPQHF
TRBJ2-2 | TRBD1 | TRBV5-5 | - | TGTGCCAGCAGTCGACAGGGGTTGAGCACCGGGGAGCTGTTTTTT | CASSRQGLSTGELFF
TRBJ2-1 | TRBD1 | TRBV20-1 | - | TGCAGTGCGCCTTACAGGGGAAGCCCCTACAATGAGCAGTTCTTC | CSAPYRGSPYNEQFF
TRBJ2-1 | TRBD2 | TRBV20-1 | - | TGCAGTGCTGACATCGGGGGAGCGGGGGGGAAGCAGTTCTTC | CSADIGGAGGKQFF
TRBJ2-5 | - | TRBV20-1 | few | TGCAGTGCTAGACCATATAGCCCGGGACGACAAGAGACCCAGTACTTC | CSARPYSPGRQETQYF
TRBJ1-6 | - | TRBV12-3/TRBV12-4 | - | TGTGCCAGCAGTCCACAAGACGGACATAATTCACCCCTCCACTTT | CASSPQDGHNSPLHF
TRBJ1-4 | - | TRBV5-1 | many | TGCGCCAGCAGCTTTACAGGGAGCACGAATGAAAAACTGTTTTTT | CASSFTGSTNEKLFF
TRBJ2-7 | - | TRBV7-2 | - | TGTGCCAGCAGCGCGACAGGCCTTACCTCCTACGAGCAGTACTTC | CASSATGLTSYEQYF
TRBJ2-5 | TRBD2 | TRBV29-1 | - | TGCAGCGTTGAAGGTCGGGGGGGCGGCGCCCGAGAGACCCAGTACTTC | CSVEGRGGGARETQYF
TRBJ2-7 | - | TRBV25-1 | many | TGTGCCAGCAGTGAATCCCAGCTGGCCTACGAGCAGTACTTC | CASSESQLAYEQYF
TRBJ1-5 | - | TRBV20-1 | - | TGCAGTGCTAGTACTCCCAATCAGCCCCAGCATTTT | CSASTPNQPQHF
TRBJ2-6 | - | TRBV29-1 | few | TGCAGCGTTGTTGGGGGATCTGGGGCCAACGTCCTGACTTTC | CSVVGGSGANVLTF
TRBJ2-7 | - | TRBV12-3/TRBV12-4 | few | TGTGCCAGCAGCACCTCCGGGACAACTACGGAGCAGTACTTC | CASSTSGTTTEQYF
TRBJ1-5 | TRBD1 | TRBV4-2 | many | TGTGCCAGCAGTCCAAGCAAGGGGGCGAGTCAGCCCCAGCATTTT | CASSPSKGASQPQHF
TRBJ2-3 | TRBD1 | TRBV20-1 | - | TGCAGTGCGGACAGGGCAGATACGCAGTATTTT | CSADRADTQYF
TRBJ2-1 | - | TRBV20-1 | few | TGCAGTGCTAGAGGGGGGAACTCCTACAATGAGCAGTTCTTC | CSARGGNSYNEQFF
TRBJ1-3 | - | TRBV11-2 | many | TGTGCCAGCAGCCCCCTGGAAGGAAACACCATATATTTT | CASSPLEGNTIYF
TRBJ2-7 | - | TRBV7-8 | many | TGTGCCAGCAGCTTAGGCGGGGCGAGCTCCTACGAGCAGTACTTC | CASSLGGASSYEQYF
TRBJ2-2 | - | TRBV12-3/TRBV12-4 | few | TGTGCCAGCAGTTCCGGACTATTCACCGGGGAGCTGTTTTTT | CASSSGLFTGELFF
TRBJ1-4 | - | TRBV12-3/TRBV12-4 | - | TGTGCCAGCAGAGACCTAAATGAAAAACTGTTTTTT | CASRDLNEKLFF
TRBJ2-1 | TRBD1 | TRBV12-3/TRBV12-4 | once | TGTGCCAGCAACGAAAGGGGACAGGGATTTAATGAGCAGTTCTTC | CASNERGQGFNEQFF
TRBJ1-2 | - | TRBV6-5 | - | TGTGCCAGCAGTTCGATGAGAGGCCTCTACACCTTC | CASSSMRGLYTF
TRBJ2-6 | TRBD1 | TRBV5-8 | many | TGTGCCAGCGACACCGGGGACAGGTTGAGTGTCCTGACTTTC | CASDTGDRLSVLTF
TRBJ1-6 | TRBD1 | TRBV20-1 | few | TGCAGTGCTCTCGCCGGGACAGGGGGCTCTAATTCACCCCTCCACTTT | CSALAGTGGSNSPLHF
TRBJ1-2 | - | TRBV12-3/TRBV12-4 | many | TGTGCCAGCAGTTTCGGAGTCAACTATGGCTACACCTTC | CASSFGVNYGYTF
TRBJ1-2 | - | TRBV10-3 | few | TGTGCCATCAGTGAGGAAAGGACGAACTATGGCTACACCTTC | CAISEERTNYGYTF
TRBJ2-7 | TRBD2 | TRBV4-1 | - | TGCGCCAGCACAGAGGGACTAGCGGGGGGGAAAGCCTACGAGCAGTACTTC | CASTEGLAGGKAYEQYF
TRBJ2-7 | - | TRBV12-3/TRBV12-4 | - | TGTGCCAGCCAGTGGGACGGTGGGAGCGAGCAGTACTTC | CASQWDGGSEQYF
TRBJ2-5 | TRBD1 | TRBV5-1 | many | TGCGCCAGCAGCTTACAGGGGGGTTCACAAGAGACCCAGTACTTC | CASSLQGGSQETQYF
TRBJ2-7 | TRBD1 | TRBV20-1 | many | TGCAGTGCTTACCGGACAGGGGGCTACGAGCAGTACTTC | CSAYRTGGYEQYF
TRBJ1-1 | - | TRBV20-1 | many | TGCAGTGCTAGAGATCGGGCCAGAGGGCTCACTGAAGCTTTCTTT | CSARDRARGLTEAFF
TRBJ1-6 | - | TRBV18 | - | TGTGCCAGTCACCAAGGGACAAATTCACCCCTCCACTTT | CASHQGTNSPLHF
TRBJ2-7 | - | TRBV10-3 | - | TGTGCCATCAGTGAGCCAGGGATGAGCTCCTACGAGCAGTACTTC | CAISEPGMSSYEQYF